This passage covers 22 T cell receptor beta chains from one sample sequenced in a study of cytomegalovirus exposure and HLA in healthy donors. Primers included in the PCR were 60 Vbeta and 13 Jbeta primers. The assay was immunoSEQ multiplex PCR, and TCRdb's table has in-frame clones only and misses some. The sample records about 110,000 clones, 76% being singletons. The sequencing sample was made of PBMCs. The receptors were sampled from a man aged 35-49 years in good health and CMV-seropositive.

The chain uses TRBV5-1 and TRBJ1-4; D not resolved. Germline V gene lookup returns CDR1 SGHRS and CDR2 YFSETQ. The V end was cut by 3 bases, the J end by 0 bases, with 9 bases between. The CDR3 is made up of 15 amino acids. DNA for the CDR3: TGCGCCAGCAGCTCGGGGTTTGCAACTAATGAAAAACTGTTTTTT. Encoded protein: CASSSGFATNEKLFF.

V and J are TRBV19 and TRBJ1-1; D remains ambiguous. CDR1 LNHDA and CDR2 SQIVND come from the germline V gene (reference sequence). The V end was cut by 5 bases, the J end by 1 base, with 8 bases between. This CDR3 has 13 residues. CDR3 DNA: TGTGCCAGTAGTCCGGTGAGGAACACTGAAGCTTTCTTT. This translates into CASSPVRNTEAFF.

The chain recombines TRBV6-5 with TRBJ2-7; 7 bases agree with TRBD1. The CDR3 sequence is 13 residues long. Per the germline V gene, CDR1 is MNHEY and CDR2 is SVGAGI. V gave up 6 bases and J gave up 1 base; unmatched junction bases: 3. For the CDR3, the DNA is TGTGCCAGCAGACAGGGGTGGTCCTACGAGCAGTACTTC. Residues: CASRQGWSYEQYF.

This chain joins TRBV19 and TRBJ1-2, with 7 bases lining up with TRBD1. The germline gives CDR1 LNHDA, CDR2 SQIVND (reference sequence). This CDR3 contains 17 residues. V gave up 4 bases and J gave up 4 bases; unmatched junction bases: 15. The CDR3 loop is CASSTRPGTEDRYGYTF. The DNA for the CDR3 is TGTGCCAGTAGTACACGCCCGGGGACAGAAGACCGCTATGGCTACACCTTC.

The chain is built from TRBV28 and TRBJ2-2, with D perhaps matching TRBD2 (5 bases). CDR1 and CDR2 (germline): MDHEN, SYDVKM. The CDR3 is made up of 14 amino acids. Trimming removed 6 bases at V and 6 bases at J, with 14 bases between. CDR3 protein: CASRLGVAPGELFF. In nucleotides, the CDR3 is TGTGCCAGCAGGCTTGGTGTAGCGCCCGGGGAGCTGTTTTTT.

The genes are TRBV6-5 and TRBJ2-1, with 8 bases matching TRBD2. This CDR3 has 16 residues. Germline loops: CDR1 MNHEY, CDR2 SVGAGI. J gave up 7 bases and V 0 bases, and 8 bases lay outside the gene matches. CDR3 sequence: CASSYSIAGRVNEQFF. CDR3 sequence (DNA): TGTGCCAGCAGTTACTCAATAGCGGGAAGGGTTAATGAGCAGTTCTTC.

The chain couples TRBV30 to TRBJ2-7; D gene unclear. Trimming left V 0 bases short and J 6 bases short, with 6 bases between. CDR3 size: 11 residues. The germline V gene encodes CDR1 GTSNPN and CDR2 SVGIG (reference sequence). The CDR3 sequence is CAWSVPGEQYF. Here the CDR3 DNA reads TGTGCCTGGAGTGTGCCGGGCGAGCAGTACTTC.

This clone was counted a few times. V gene TRBV5-4 combines with J gene TRBJ1-1, with 7 bases that match TRBD1. V lost 5 bases to trimming and J lost 4 bases; unmatched junction nucleotides: 5. This CDR3 region has 13 residues. Germline values: CDR1 SGHNT, CDR2 YYREEE (reference sequence). The CDR3 is CASSRQGGTEAFF. The CDR3 coding sequence is TGTGCCAGCAGTCGACAGGGCGGCACTGAAGCTTTCTTT.

The genes are TRBV5-4 and TRBJ2-5, with TRBD2 matching 11 bases. The last part of the DNA fits TRBJ2-7 better; the J call may be wrong. The germline V gene encodes CDR1 SGHNT and CDR2 YYREEE (reference sequence). CDR3 length equals 16 residues. CDR3 coding DNA: TGTGCCAGCAGCGCCGGGGGGACTAGCGGTTTCTTCGAGCAGTACTTC. It encodes CASSAGGTSGFFEQYF.

The chain joins TRBV6-1 to TRBJ2-3; 11 bases are shared with TRBD2. The CDR3 is made up of 14 amino acids. Germline assignment: CDR1 MNHNS and CDR2 SASEGT. Trimming took 5 bases from V and 4 from J; bases not matched to a gene: 2. CDR3 sequence: CASSLSGGADTQYF. Here the CDR3 DNA reads TGTGCCAGCAGTCTTAGCGGGGGGGCAGATACGCAGTATTTT.

The chain is built from TRBV4-3 and TRBJ2-3; D gene uncertain. CDR3 length: 15 residues. V was shortened by 0 bases and J by 5 bases, with 12 bases between the two germline ends. Germline CDR1 is LGHNA and CDR2 is YSLEER. The CDR3 coding sequence is TGCGCCAGCAGCCAAGACTCCGCGGCTCGAGATACGCAGTATTTT. It is translated as CASSQDSAARDTQYF.

This clone was seen a single time. The chain carries TRBV2 and TRBJ2-7; 8 nucleotides line up with TRBD1. Trimming cost V 8 bases and J 6 bases; bases outside gene matches: 9. Germline assignment: CDR1 SNHLY and CDR2 FYNNEI. The CDR3 has 13 amino acids. Written as DNA, the CDR3 is TGTGCCAGCCGGACAGGGATTATAGGCGAGCAGTACTTC. Translation gives CASRTGIIGEQYF.

The chain is built from TRBV11-2 and TRBJ1-4; the match to TRBD1 covers 8 bases. This CDR3 region has 14 residues. Losses at the gene ends were 4 bases for V and 3 bases for J; bases not matched to a gene: 1. Germline CDR1 and CDR2: SGHAT and FQNNGV. CDR3 residues: CASSYRGANEKLFF. CDR3 coding DNA: TGTGCCAGCAGCTACAGGGGGGCTAATGAAAAACTGTTTTTT. The variable domain in full, completed from reference TRBV11-2 and TRBJ1-4, reads EAGVAQSPRYKIIEKRQSVAFWCNPISGHATLYWYQQILGQGPKLLIQFQNNGVVDDSQLPKDRFSAERLKGVDSTLKIQPAKLEDSAVYLCASSYRGANEKLFFGSGTQLSVL.

The chain joins TRBV19 to TRBJ1-2; D possibly corresponds to TRBD1 (5 bases). This CDR3 has 14 amino acids. CDR1 and CDR2 from the germline V gene are LNHDA and SQIVND (reference sequence). V lost 7 bases to trimming and J lost 1 base, with 13 bases between them. In nucleotides, the CDR3 is TGTGCCAGTAAAATCAGGGAAGGTAACTATGGCTACACCTTC. Translated, it gives CASKIREGNYGYTF.

The chain is built from TRBV7-9 and TRBJ1-2; TRBD1 aligns across 9 bases. Trimming took 3 bases from V and 6 from J; bases not matched to a gene: 8. From germline, CDR1 is SEHNR and CDR2 FQNEAQ (reference sequence). The CDR3 loop spans 15 amino acids. The CDR3 sequence: CASSFLDRGVDGYTF. Here the CDR3 DNA reads TGTGCCAGCAGCTTTCTCGACAGGGGGGTCGATGGCTACACCTTC.

This clone was seen a few times. The chain is built from TRBV11-3 and TRBJ2-3, with 9 positions matching TRBD1. CDR3 size: 16 residues. With 5 bases clipped from V and 1 base from J, the junction kept 7 bases outside the gene matches. Germline V gene sequence: CDR1 SGHNT, CDR2 YENEEA. The CDR3 protein is CASSPRTGAGTDTQYF. The CDR3 bases are TGTGCCAGCAGCCCCCGGACAGGGGCCGGCACAGATACGCAGTATTTT.

V is TRBV19 and J is TRBJ1-5, with unresolved D. Trimming removed 7 bases at V and 4 bases at J, with 17 bases between. CDR3 length: 15 amino acids. The germline gives CDR1 LNHDA, CDR2 SQIVND (reference sequence). The CDR3: CASNRRGEFNQPQHF. The DNA for the CDR3 is TGTGCCAGTAATAGACGGGGTGAATTTAATCAGCCCCAGCATTTT.

The rearrangement uses TRBV4-2 and TRBJ2-1, with 12 bases lining up with TRBD2. Per germline, CDR1 LGHNA and CDR2 YNFKEQ. J was trimmed by 8 bases and V by 0 bases; bases with no gene match: 8. The CDR3 has 17 residues. Here the CDR3 DNA reads TGTGCCAGCAGCCAAGAGGCTAGCGGGAGGGCCAGGGATGAGCAGTTCTTC. It specifies CASSQEASGRARDEQFF.

The sample holds a few counts of this clone. V gene TRBV30 combines with J gene TRBJ1-2, with D perhaps TRBD1 (5 bases). Trimming took off 3 bases at V and 6 bases at J, with 23 bases between the two ends. Germline V gene data show CDR1 as GTSNPN and CDR2 as SVGIG (reference sequence). The CDR3 loop spans 16 amino acids. The CDR3 nucleotides are TGTGCCTGGAGGGAGAAAGGGTGGGGCTTTCGGGATGGCTACACCTTC. It translates to CAWREKGWGFRDGYTF.

The V and J genes are TRBV11-3 and TRBJ2-7, with D tentatively TRBD2 (6 bases). Germline CDR1 and CDR2: SGHNT and YENEEA. The CDR3 totals 15 residues. Trimming pared 5 bases from V and 9 bases from J, leaving 23 bases between. This CDR3 is CASSPGDSHAGGQYF. CDR3 in DNA: TGTGCCAGCAGCCCCGGGGACTCCCACGCCGGTGGGCAGTACTTC.

The chain joins TRBV2 to TRBJ2-3; the D is unclear. The CDR3 contains 12 residues. From germline, CDR1 is SNHLY and CDR2 FYNNEI. V lost 5 bases and J 2 bases, leaving 5 bases between the germline ends. The CDR3: CASSQLTDTQYF. The CDR3 region has the DNA TGTGCCAGCAGTCAACTCACAGATACGCAGTATTTT.

This chain joins TRBV21-1 and TRBJ2-7; TRBD2, the D gene given by the table, was not confirmed from the DNA. TRBV21-1 is assigned pseudogene status. The length of the CDR3 is 16 residues. CDR3 sequence reads: CASSKPPLNTGYEQYF. The CDR3, as DNA: TGTGCCAGCAGCAAACCGCCCTTAAACACGGGATACGAGCAGTACTTC.